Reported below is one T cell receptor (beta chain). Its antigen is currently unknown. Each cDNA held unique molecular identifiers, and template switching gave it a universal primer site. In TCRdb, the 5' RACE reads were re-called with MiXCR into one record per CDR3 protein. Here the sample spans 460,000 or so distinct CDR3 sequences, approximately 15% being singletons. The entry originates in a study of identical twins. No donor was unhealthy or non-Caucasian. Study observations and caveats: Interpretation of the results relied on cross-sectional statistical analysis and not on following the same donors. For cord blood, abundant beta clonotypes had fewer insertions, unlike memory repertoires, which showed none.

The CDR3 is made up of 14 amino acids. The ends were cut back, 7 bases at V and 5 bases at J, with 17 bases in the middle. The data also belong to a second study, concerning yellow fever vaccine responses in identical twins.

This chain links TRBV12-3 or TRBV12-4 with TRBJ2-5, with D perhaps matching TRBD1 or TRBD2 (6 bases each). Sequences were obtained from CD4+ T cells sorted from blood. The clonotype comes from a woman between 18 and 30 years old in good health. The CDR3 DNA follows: TGTGCCAGCACCCCGGGGGCAAAGACTGAGACCCAGTACTTC. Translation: CASTPGAKTETQYF.